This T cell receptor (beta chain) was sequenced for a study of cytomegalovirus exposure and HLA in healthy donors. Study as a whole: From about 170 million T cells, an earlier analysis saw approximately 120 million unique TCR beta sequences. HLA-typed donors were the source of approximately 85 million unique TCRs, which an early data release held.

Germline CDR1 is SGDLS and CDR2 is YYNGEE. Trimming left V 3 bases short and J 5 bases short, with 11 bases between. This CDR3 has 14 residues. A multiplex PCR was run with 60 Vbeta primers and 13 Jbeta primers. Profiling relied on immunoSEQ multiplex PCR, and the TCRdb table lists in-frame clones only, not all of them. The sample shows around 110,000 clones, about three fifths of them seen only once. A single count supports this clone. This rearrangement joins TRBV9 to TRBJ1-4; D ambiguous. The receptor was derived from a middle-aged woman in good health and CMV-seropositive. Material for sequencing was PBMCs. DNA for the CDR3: TGTGCCAGCAGCGCGGCAGGCCCCAATGAAAAACTGTTTTTT. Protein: CASSAAGPNEKLFF.